The present T cell receptor (beta chain) was sequenced within a study of T cells expressing NK-cell markers. Study details: One of the eight sequenced donors was seronegative, whereas the other seven were HCMV-seropositive. General study results and limits: Roughly 1.0-8% of CD8+ T cells in about six donors belonged to dominant NKG2C+ clonotypes. A handful of donors showed these clonotypes also leading the CD3+CD56-NKG2C+ fraction.

Looked up from germline, CDR1 is SEHNR and CDR2 is FQNEAQ (reference sequence). The CDR3 is 16 amino acids. Beta-chain TCR cDNA was generated via 5'RACE template switching with UMIs. After re-calling the 5' RACE reads, TCRdb lists one entry per CDR3 protein, DNA absent. The sample totals roughly 420,000 distinct CDR3 sequences. For this clonotype: Its antigen is still unknown.

The chain uses TRBV7-9 and TRBJ2-1. Sequenced input: blood T cells: a sorted CD56 or NKG2C T cell subset, CD4+ or CD8+ T cells, or bulk PBMC T cells (not recorded which). The clonotype was recovered from a woman between 18 and 70 years old in good health. CDR3 in amino acids: CASSFSGRFSYNEQFF. The complete variable domain, with remaining parts taken from reference TRBV7-9 and TRBJ2-1, reads DTGVSQNPRHKITKRGQNVTFRCDPISEHNRLYWYRQTLGQGPEFLTYFQNEAQLEKSRLLSDRFSAERPKGSFSTLEIQRTEQGDSAMYLCASSFSGRFSYNEQFFGPGTRLTVL.